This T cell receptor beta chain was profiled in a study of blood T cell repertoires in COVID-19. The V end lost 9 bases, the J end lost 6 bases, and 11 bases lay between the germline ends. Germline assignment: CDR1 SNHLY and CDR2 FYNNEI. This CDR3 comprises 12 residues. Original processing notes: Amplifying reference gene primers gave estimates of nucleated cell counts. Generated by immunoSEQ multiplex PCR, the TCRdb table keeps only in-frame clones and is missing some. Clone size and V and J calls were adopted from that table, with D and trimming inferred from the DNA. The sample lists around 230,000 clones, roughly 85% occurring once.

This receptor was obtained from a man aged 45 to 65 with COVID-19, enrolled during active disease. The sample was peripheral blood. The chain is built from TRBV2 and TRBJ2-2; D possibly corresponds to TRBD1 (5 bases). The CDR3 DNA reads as TGTGCCAGATCAGGGTTCTCCGGGGAGCTGTTTTTT. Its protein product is CARSGFSGELFF.